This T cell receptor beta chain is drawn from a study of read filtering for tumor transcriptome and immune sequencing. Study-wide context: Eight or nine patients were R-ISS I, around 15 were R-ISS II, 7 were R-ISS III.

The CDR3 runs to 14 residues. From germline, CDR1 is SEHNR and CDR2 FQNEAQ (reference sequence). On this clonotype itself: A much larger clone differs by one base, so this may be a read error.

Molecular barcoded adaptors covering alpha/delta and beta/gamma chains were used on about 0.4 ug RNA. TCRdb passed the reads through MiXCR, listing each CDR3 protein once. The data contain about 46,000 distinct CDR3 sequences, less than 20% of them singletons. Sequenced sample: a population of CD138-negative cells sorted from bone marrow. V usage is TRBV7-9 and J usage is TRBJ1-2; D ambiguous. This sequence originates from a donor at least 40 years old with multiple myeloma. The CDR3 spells CASILGSSNYGYTF. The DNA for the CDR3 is TGTGCCAGCATCTTAGGCTCCAGTAACTATGGCTACACCTTC. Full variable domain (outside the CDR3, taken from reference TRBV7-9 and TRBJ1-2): DTGVSQNPRHKITKRGQNVTFRCDPISEHNRLYWYRQTLGQGPEFLTYFQNEAQLEKSRLLSDRFSAERPKGSFSTLEIQRTEQGDSAMYLCASILGSSNYGYTFGSGTRLTVV.